This T cell receptor beta chain was recovered during a study of blood T cell repertoires in COVID-19. Across the whole study: T cells, B-cell-depleted T cells, or PBMCs provided the cDNA or gDNA that served as material.

V lost 6 bases to trimming and J lost 10 bases; unmatched junction nucleotides: 5. Per the germline V gene, CDR1 is MNHEY and CDR2 is SVGAGI. CDR3 length equals 13 residues. Original handling: How many nucleated cells were present was estimated from reference gene primer amplification. The protocol was immunoSEQ multiplex PCR, while the TCRdb copy is restricted to in-frame clones and leaves out a portion. V and J calls and clone size come straight from that table; D and trimming were deduced from the DNA. The sample records 120,000 or so clones, 87% being singletons. Sequenced material: peripheral blood. This receptor was obtained from a human donor in a cohort sampled during active COVID-19. The V and J genes are TRBV6-5 and TRBJ1-6; 8 bases map to TRBD1. Written as DNA, the CDR3 is TGTGCCAGCAGGCAGACAGGGGTCTCACCCCTCCACTTT. This sequence encodes CASRQTGVSPLHF.